This passage covers 24 T cell receptor beta chains from one sample sequenced in a study of blood T cell repertoires in COVID-19. Repertoires were generated with immunoSEQ multiplex PCR, while TCRdb's copy carries only in-frame clones and drops some. This sample has approximately 24,000 clones; almost 90% occur once, and the top ten carry about a sixth. Specimen: peripheral blood. Receptors were obtained from a man aged 70-80 years with acute or convalescent COVID-19.

The chain carries TRBV3-1 (or the pseudogene TRBV3-2) and TRBJ1-2; 7 bases line up with TRBD1. Germline V gene sequence: CDR1 LGHDT, CDR2 YNNKEL (reference sequence). V gave up 5 bases and J gave up 8 bases; unmatched junction bases: 17. The CDR3 loop spans 16 amino acids. CDR3 in DNA: TGTGCCAGCAGCGCAAGTTGGAGACAGGGCGTTCCGGGCTACACCTTC. Translation: CASSASWRQGVPGYTF.

The V call is TRBV6-2 or TRBV6-3, the J call TRBJ2-3; weak D call: TRBD1 (7 bases). The CDR3 runs to 18 residues. CDR1 MNHEY and CDR2 SVGEGT come from the germline V gene. V lost 0 bases, J lost 4 bases, and 20 bases lay in between. This CDR3 reads CASSYSSTDREVADTQYF. Here the CDR3 DNA reads TGTGCCAGCAGTTACTCATCGACTGACAGGGAGGTAGCAGATACGCAGTATTTT.

The CDR3 DNA is TGTGCCAGCAGCCGGCAGGGAAGTGGTGGCTACACCTTC. This codes for CASSRQGSGGYTF. The chain uses TRBV3-1 (or the pseudogene TRBV3-2) and TRBJ1-2; TRBD1 is a possible D gene (5 bases). Trimming removed 4 bases at V and 7 bases at J, with 13 bases between. Germline V gene data show CDR1 as LGHDT and CDR2 as YNNKEL (reference sequence). The CDR3 has 13 amino acids.

This chain connects TRBV27 to TRBJ2-2; D is possibly TRBD2 (6 bases). The V end lost 3 bases, the J end lost 3 bases, and 11 bases lay between the germline ends. CDR1 is MNHEY and CDR2 is SMNVEV in the germline V gene (reference sequence). CDR3 size: 15 residues. In nucleotides, the CDR3 is TGTGCCAGCAGTTTCGGCGGAGGGGACACCGGGGAGCTGTTTTTT. This sequence encodes CASSFGGGDTGELFF.

The count of this clone is one. The chain carries TRBV11-2 and TRBJ2-4; the D gene is possibly TRBD1 (6 bases). The germline V and J ends were trimmed by 1 base and 0 bases, with 10 bases remaining between them. The germline CDR1 and CDR2 sequences are SGHAT and FQNNGV. The CDR3 has 16 residues. CDR3: CASSLVGQLAKNIQYF. In DNA form, the CDR3 reads TGTGCCAGCAGCTTAGTAGGACAGCTAGCCAAAAACATTCAGTACTTC.

This chain joins TRBV7-3 and TRBJ1-6, with 7 bases aligning to TRBD1. The CDR3 is 13 residues long. Germline V gene data show CDR1 as SGHTA and CDR2 as FQGTGA. V shed 5 bases, J shed 10 bases, and the junction held 5 bases outside the gene matches. The CDR3 loop reads CASSPDRVSPLHF. CDR3 nucleotides: TGTGCCAGCAGCCCAGACAGGGTATCACCCCTCCACTTT.

CDR3 nucleotides: TGTGCCACCAGTGATGGGACTAGCGGGAGTACTGGGGAGCTGTTTTTT. It specifies CATSDGTSGSTGELFF. This chain connects TRBV24-1 to TRBJ2-2, with TRBD2 matching over 14 bases. The CDR3 has 16 amino acids. The V gene end was trimmed by 3 bases and the J gene end by 8 bases; junction bases not matched to a gene: 4. Germline-derived CDR1 and CDR2 are KGHDR and SFDVKD.

V is TRBV2 and J is TRBJ2-5; TRBD2 matches at 12 bases. Germline CDR1 SNHLY, CDR2 FYNNEI. V was clipped by 6 bases and J by 1 base; unmatched bases: 3. This CDR3 region has 15 residues. CDR3 DNA sequence: TGTGCCAGCAGGGGGGGACTAGCGGGCCAAGAGACCCAGTACTTC. It specifies CASRGGLAGQETQYF.

This sequence joins TRBV7-3 and TRBJ1-2, with 8 nucleotides matching TRBD1. The CDR3 extends over 15 amino acids. Per germline, CDR1 SGHTA and CDR2 FQGTGA. V trimming: 5 bases; J trimming: 4 bases; junction bases outside the gene matches: 9. The CDR3 DNA reads TGTGCCAGCAGCAAGCACGCAGGGGGCGGCTATGGCTACACCTTC. This sequence encodes CASSKHAGGGYGYTF.

The gene calls are TRBV4-3 and TRBJ2-1; 11 nucleotides agree with TRBD2. Germline V lookup: CDR1 LGHNA, CDR2 YSLEER. Unmatched junction bases numbered 7, after V lost 4 bases and J lost 5 bases. CDR3 length: 16 residues. The CDR3 nucleotides read TGCGCCAGCAGCCCCGTGACTAGCGGGATCGACAATGAGCAGTTCTTC. Translating gives CASSPVTSGIDNEQFF.

The J gene is TRBJ2-5, the V gene TRBV18; TRBD1 agrees at 8 bases. The CDR3 is made up of 14 amino acids. CDR1 is KGHSH, CDR2 LQKENI, per germline. J gave up 4 bases and V 2 bases, and 3 bases lay outside the gene matches. The DNA of the CDR3 is TGTGCCAGCTCACCATCAGGGGGCGGAGAGACCCAGTACTTC. As protein: CASSPSGGGETQYF.

This chain links TRBV9 with TRBJ1-4; TRBD1 matches at 8 bases. The CDR3 consists of 16 residues. V dropped 3 bases and J dropped 3; count of bases not matched to a gene: 7. CDR1 is SGDLS and CDR2 is YYNGEE in the germline V gene. CDR3 residues: CASSGRQGRANEKLFF. The CDR3 DNA reads TGTGCCAGCAGCGGACGACAGGGGCGCGCTAATGAAAAACTGTTTTTT.

The chain couples TRBV19 to TRBJ2-1; a weak D match, TRBD1 (6 bases). V lost 7 bases and J lost 6, with 16 bases in between. Germline V gene sequence: CDR1 LNHDA, CDR2 SQIVND (reference sequence). This CDR3 is 14 amino acids long. The CDR3 nucleotides are TGTGCCAGTATCTTACAGGGCGGCGGCAATGAGCAGTTCTTC. This codes for CASILQGGGNEQFF.

The rearrangement uses TRBV5-1 and TRBJ2-1, with TRBD1 matching over 7 bases. From germline, CDR1 is SGHRS and CDR2 YFSETQ. V was pared by 4 bases and J by 6 bases, with 7 bases of the junction left unmatched. The CDR3 spans 14 residues. The CDR3 DNA reads TGCGCCAGCAGCCTACAGGGGTCCGGCAATGAGCAGTTCTTC. Its protein is CASSLQGSGNEQFF.

The CDR3 DNA reads TGTGCCAGCAGTTACTCGAACGGCGCGGGACCCTACGAGCAGTACTTC. Encoded protein: CASSYSNGAGPYEQYF. The chain has TRBV6-5 and TRBJ2-7, with TRBD2 as a possible D gene (6 bases). Trimming left V 0 bases short and J 2 bases short, with 14 bases between. The CDR3 loop spans 16 amino acids. Germline V gene data show CDR1 as MNHEY and CDR2 as SVGAGI.

The gene calls are TRBV7-2 and TRBJ2-7; 11 nucleotides line up with TRBD1. CDR1 and CDR2 (germline): SGHTA, FQGNSA. The length of the CDR3 is 15 residues. J lost 3 bases, V lost 4 bases, and 5 bases had no gene match. CDR3 in DNA: TGTGCCAGCAGCTACCAGGGACAGGGGGTCTACGAGCAGTACTTC. The encoded protein is CASSYQGQGVYEQYF.

J is TRBJ1-2 and V is TRBV28; D uncertain. Trimming shortened V by 6 bases and J by 1 base, and 12 bases separated the two germline ends. Germline V gene sequence: CDR1 MDHEN, CDR2 SYDVKM. The CDR3 is made up of 14 amino acids. The CDR3 loop reads CASSELRGNYGYTF. CDR3 DNA: TGTGCCAGCAGCGAGCTACGGGGTAACTATGGCTACACCTTC.

This chain uses TRBV5-4 with TRBJ2-3; TRBD2 agrees at 9 bases. Germline CDR1 reads SGHNT; CDR2 reads YYREEE (reference sequence). J gave up 3 bases and V 4 bases, and 6 bases lay outside the gene matches. The CDR3 is made up of 15 amino acids. The CDR3 sequence: CASSPSGKATDTQYF. The CDR3 DNA is TGTGCCAGCAGCCCTAGCGGGAAGGCGACAGATACGCAGTATTTT.

This clone was observed a few times. The rearrangement joins TRBV7-9 to TRBJ2-7; unclear D gene. Germline values: CDR1 SEHNR, CDR2 FQNEAQ (reference sequence). Trimming left V 5 bases short and J 4 bases short, with 9 bases between. The CDR3 consists of 12 residues. Written as DNA, the CDR3 is TGTGCCAGCAGCGCTTCCAGGTACGAGCAGTACTTC. This codes for CASSASRYEQYF.

The rearrangement joins TRBV7-2 to TRBJ2-1; a weak D match, TRBD2 (6 bases). The CDR3 is 14 amino acids. Germline CDR1 is SGHTA and CDR2 is FQGNSA. V was clipped by 3 bases and J by 5 bases, with 11 bases between them. The CDR3 DNA reads as TGTGCCAGCAGCTTCGGAGGGATCCACAATGAGCAGTTCTTC. Amino acid sequence: CASSFGGIHNEQFF.

This chain links TRBV28 with TRBJ1-1, with 7 positions matching TRBD1. The CDR3 runs to 15 residues. Germline CDR1 MDHEN, CDR2 SYDVKM. V dropped 4 bases and J dropped 3; count of bases not matched to a gene: 8. In DNA form, the CDR3 reads TGTGCCAGCAGTTCCAGGGGGACTGTGGACACTGAAGCTTTCTTT. This encodes CASSSRGTVDTEAFF.

In its sample, this clone was seen a few times. This chain connects TRBV5-1 to TRBJ1-4; TRBD1 is a possible D gene (6 bases). V gave up 4 bases and J gave up 7 bases, with 17 bases separating them. Looked up from germline, CDR1 is SGHRS and CDR2 is YFSETQ. The CDR3 consists of 15 residues. The CDR3 nucleotides are TGCGCCAGCAGCCCATCACAGGGTGGGAGTGAAAAACTGTTTTTT. Encoded protein: CASSPSQGGSEKLFF.

The chain is built from TRBV12-3 or TRBV12-4 and TRBJ2-2, with D maybe TRBD2 (5 bases). The V end was cut by 3 bases, the J end by 6 bases, with 8 bases between. The CDR3 length is 13 residues. CDR3 sequence (DNA): TGTGCCAGCAGTTTTCGGCGGGCCGGGGAGCTGTTTTTT. Protein product: CASSFRRAGELFF.

A single count supports this clone. V and J are TRBV7-9 and TRBJ2-1; TRBD2 aligns across 8 bases. The CDR3 runs 17 residues. Per the germline V gene, CDR1 is SEHNR and CDR2 is FQNEAQ (reference sequence). After removal of 1 base from V and 2 bases from J, the junction contained 7 bases not matched to a gene. CDR3 nucleotides: TGTGCCAGCAGCTTAGGCGGGGGGACTATTCCCTACAATGAGCAGTTCTTC. Amino acid sequence: CASSLGGGTIPYNEQFF.